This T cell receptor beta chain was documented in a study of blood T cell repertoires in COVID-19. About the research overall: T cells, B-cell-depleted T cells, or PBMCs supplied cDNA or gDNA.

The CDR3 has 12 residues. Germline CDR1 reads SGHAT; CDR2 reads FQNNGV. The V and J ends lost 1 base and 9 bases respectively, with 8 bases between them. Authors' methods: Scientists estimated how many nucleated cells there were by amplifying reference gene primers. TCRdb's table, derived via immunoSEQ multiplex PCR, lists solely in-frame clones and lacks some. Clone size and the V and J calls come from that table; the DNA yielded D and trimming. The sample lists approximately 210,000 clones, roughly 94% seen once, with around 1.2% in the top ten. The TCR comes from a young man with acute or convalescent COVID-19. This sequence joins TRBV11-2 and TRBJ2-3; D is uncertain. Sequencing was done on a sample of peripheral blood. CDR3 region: CASSLGPETQYF. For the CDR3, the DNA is TGTGCCAGCAGCTTAGGTCCTGAGACGCAGTATTTT.